This T cell receptor (beta chain) was identified during a study of technical replicates of blood from a few donors. This clone was counted once. The protocol was immunoSEQ multiplex PCR, while the TCRdb copy is restricted to in-frame clones and leaves out a portion. The sample lists tens of thousands of clones; 92% were seen once. The sequence was collected from a human donor in good health. The sequencing sample was made of T cells isolated from PBMCs.

The CDR3 sequence is CASSLFGQTNYGYTF. DNA of the CDR3: TGTGCCAGCAGCTTATTTGGACAGACTAACTATGGCTACACCTTC. J is TRBJ1-2 and V is TRBV11-3, with D possibly being TRBD1 (6 bases). The CDR3 has 15 residues. The germline V and J ends were trimmed by 2 bases and 0 bases, with 10 bases remaining between them. Germline V gene lookup returns CDR1 SGHNT and CDR2 YENEEA.